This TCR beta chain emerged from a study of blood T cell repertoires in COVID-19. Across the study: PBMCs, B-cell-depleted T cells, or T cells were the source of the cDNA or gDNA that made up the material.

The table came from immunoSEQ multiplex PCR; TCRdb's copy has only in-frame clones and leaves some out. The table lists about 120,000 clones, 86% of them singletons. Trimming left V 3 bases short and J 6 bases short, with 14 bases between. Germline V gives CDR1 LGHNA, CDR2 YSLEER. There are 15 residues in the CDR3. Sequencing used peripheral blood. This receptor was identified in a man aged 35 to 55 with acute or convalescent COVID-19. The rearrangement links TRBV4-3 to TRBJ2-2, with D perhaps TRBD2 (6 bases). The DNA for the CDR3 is TGCGCCAGCAGCCACGATAGCGGAAACGCCGGGGAGCTGTTTTTT. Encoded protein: CASSHDSGNAGELFF.